These 13 T cell receptor beta chains were sequenced from one sample in a study of follicular helper T cells after annual influenza vaccination. Clones were read by immunoSEQ multiplex PCR, and TCRdb kept only the in-frame ones, dropping some. The sample yields some 30,000 clones, roughly 80% seen once. Time point of the sample: 2014-2015 season, pre-vaccination. The sequencing here drew on CXCR5+ CD38- circulating T follicular helper cells from blood, taken on the day of influenza vaccination. Subset specified: circulating Tfh, non-naive CD4+CXCR5+PD-1+ (ICOS+CD38+ or ICOS-CD38-). The receptors derive from an adult who received the influenza vaccine.

The chain has TRBV2 and TRBJ2-1; TRBD2 matches 7 bases. V gave up 3 bases and J gave up 5 bases; unmatched junction bases: 7. CDR3 length: 15 residues. CDR1 and CDR2 (germline): SNHLY, FYNNEI. The chain's CDR3 is CASSDWASGHNEQFF. In nucleotides, the CDR3 is TGTGCCAGCAGTGACTGGGCTAGCGGTCACAATGAGCAGTTCTTC.

Only a few counts were recorded for this clone. The chain combines TRBV10-3 with TRBJ2-1; 15 bases fit TRBD2. Trimming took 5 bases from V and 0 from J; bases not matched to a gene: 2. The CDR3 runs 17 residues. Germline values: CDR1 ENHRY, CDR2 SYGVKD. This CDR3 reads CAISPGLAGGSYNEQFF. The CDR3 nucleotides read TGTGCCATCAGTCCGGGACTAGCGGGAGGCTCCTACAATGAGCAGTTCTTC.

This clone was detected a few times. The chain recombines TRBV5-6 with TRBJ2-1; 9 bases are shared with TRBD2. The junction had 8 bases not matched to a gene; V was cut back by 4 bases and J by 6 bases. This CDR3 is built from 15 residues. Germline-derived CDR1 and CDR2 are SGHDT and YYEEEE. CDR3: CASSPWLAGSNEQFF. CDR3 DNA sequence: TGTGCCAGCAGCCCTTGGCTAGCGGGATCCAATGAGCAGTTCTTC.

This chain uses TRBV10-3 with TRBJ2-7, with 7 bases identical to TRBD1. This CDR3 region has 11 residues. Germline V gives CDR1 ENHRY, CDR2 SYGVKD. J gave up 4 bases and V 11 bases, and 5 bases lay outside the gene matches. CDR3 DNA: TGTGCCGCCGGGACAGAGTACGAGCAGTACTTC. This codes for CAAGTEYEQYF.

The chain links TRBV6-4 to TRBJ2-5, with D uncertain. Looked up from germline, CDR1 is MRHNA and CDR2 is SNTAGT. Trimming shortened V by 4 bases and J by 2 bases, and 2 bases separated the two germline ends. CDR3 length equals 11 residues. The CDR3 DNA reads as TGTGCCAGCAGTGCTCAAGAGACCCAGTACTTC. Translation: CASSAQETQYF.

The chain employs TRBV15 and TRBJ1-2, with D unclear. The V end lost 0 bases, the J end lost 0 bases, and 17 bases lay between the germline ends. The V gene's germline CDR1 is LNHNV and CDR2 YYDKDF (reference sequence). This CDR3 region has 18 residues. The CDR3 DNA reads TGTGCCACCAGCAGAGATCTCGGAGGGAACGGGCCTAACTATGGCTACACCTTC. Its translation is CATSRDLGGNGPNYGYTF. Full variable domain (missing parts from reference TRBV15 and TRBJ1-2): DAMVIQNPRYQVTQFGKPVTLSCSQTLNHNVMYWYQQKSSQAPKLLFHYYDKDFNNEADTPDNFQSRRPNTSFCFLDIRSPGLGDTAMYLCATSRDLGGNGPNYGYTFGSGTRLTVV.

The chain recombines TRBV11-1 with TRBJ2-3; no clear D gene. Germline V gene lookup returns CDR1 SGHAT and CDR2 FQDESV (reference sequence). The CDR3 contains 14 residues. The V end was cut by 4 bases, the J end by 1 base, with 9 bases between. Here the CDR3 DNA reads TGTGCCAGCAGCTCGTACCCAGGCACAGATACGCAGTATTTT. Amino acid sequence: CASSSYPGTDTQYF. The whole variable domain, remainder taken from reference TRBV11-1 and TRBJ2-3, is EAEVAQSPRYKITEKSQAVAFWCDPISGHATLYWYRQILGQGPELLVQFQDESVVDDSQLPKDRFSAERLKGVDSTLKIQPAELGDSAMYLCASSSYPGTDTQYFGPGTRLTVL.

The table lists this clone with a few counts. The V gene is TRBV2, the J gene TRBJ2-3; D unresolved. In germline, CDR1 is SNHLY, CDR2 FYNNEI. The CDR3 runs 15 residues. V was trimmed by 8 bases and J by 2 bases, leaving 17 bases between them. This chain's CDR3 is CASFVVLPPTDTQYF. CDR3 in DNA: TGTGCCAGCTTTGTAGTACTGCCCCCCACAGATACGCAGTATTTT.

J is TRBJ2-1 and V is TRBV11-1, with 9 nucleotides matching TRBD1. After removal of 2 bases from V and 7 bases from J, the junction contained 6 bases not matched to a gene. The CDR3 is 15 residues long. The V gene's germline CDR1 is SGHAT and CDR2 FQDESV (reference sequence). CDR3 bases: TGTGCCAGCAGCTTAAGGGGGGGGACAGGGAATGAGCAGTTCTTC. Translating it yields CASSLRGGTGNEQFF.

Points on this clone: Compared with germline, one end of the junction differs, possibly owing to a read error. In the same sample, other DNA sequences code for this CDR3. The chain links TRBV7-7 to TRBJ1-1; 11 nucleotides match TRBD1. CDR1 and CDR2 (germline): SSHAT, FNYEAQ (reference sequence). This CDR3 region has 13 residues. In nucleotides, the CDR3 is TGTGCTAGCAGCAGGGACAGGGGGACTGAAGCTTTCTTT. The encoded protein is CASSRDRGTEAFF.

J is TRBJ1-3 and V is TRBV7-9; D possibly corresponds to TRBD1 (6 bases). This CDR3 region has 15 residues. V dropped 1 base and J dropped 8 bases, with 15 bases sitting between them. The germline V gene has CDR1 SEHNR and CDR2 FQNEAQ (reference sequence). The CDR3 region is CASSLEGQGQHTIYF. In nucleotides, the CDR3 is TGTGCCAGCAGCTTAGAAGGGCAGGGACAACACACCATATATTTT.

The chain recombines TRBV6-4 with TRBJ2-6; possibly TRBD2 for D (5 bases). V was pared by 3 bases and J by 0 bases, with 9 bases between. The CDR3 has 16 amino acids. The germline V gene has CDR1 MRHNA and CDR2 SNTAGT. CDR3 residues: CASSETGNSGANVLTF. DNA for the CDR3: TGTGCCAGCAGTGAGACGGGAAACTCTGGGGCCAACGTCCTGACTTTC.

The chain carries TRBV10-3 and TRBJ1-3, with D possibly matching TRBD1 (6 bases). The germline V gene encodes CDR1 ENHRY and CDR2 SYGVKD. This CDR3 comprises 16 residues. V lost 4 bases and J lost 4, with 17 bases in between. CDR3 in amino acids: CAISVTRGMTGNTIYF. The CDR3 DNA is TGTGCCATCAGTGTGACGAGGGGGATGACCGGAAACACCATATATTTT.